The T cell receptor beta chain under discussion was sequenced for a study of T cell responses to AZD1222 COVID-19 vaccine. Study-wide findings and caveats: Repertoire sampling was restricted to post-peak T cell response timepoints.

TCRdb keeps only in-frame clones here, not all; method: immunoSEQ multiplex PCR. The repertoire holds roughly 100,000 clones, with about 90% as singletons. In regard to this clone: What it recognizes is unknown.

This TCR was sampled from an adult in good health. Sequencing used peripheral blood, obtained on day 0 of AZD1222 vaccination.

The DNA for the CDR3 is TGTGCCATCAGTCCCCAGGGGGGTCGGATATACGAGCAGTACTTC. Residues: CAISPQGGRIYEQYF. The gene calls are TRBV10-3 and TRBJ2-7, with D possibly TRBD1 on 7 matching bases. This CDR3 spans 15 amino acids. Germline assignment: CDR1 ENHRY and CDR2 SYGVKD. V was shortened by 5 bases and J by 4 bases, with 18 bases between the two germline ends.